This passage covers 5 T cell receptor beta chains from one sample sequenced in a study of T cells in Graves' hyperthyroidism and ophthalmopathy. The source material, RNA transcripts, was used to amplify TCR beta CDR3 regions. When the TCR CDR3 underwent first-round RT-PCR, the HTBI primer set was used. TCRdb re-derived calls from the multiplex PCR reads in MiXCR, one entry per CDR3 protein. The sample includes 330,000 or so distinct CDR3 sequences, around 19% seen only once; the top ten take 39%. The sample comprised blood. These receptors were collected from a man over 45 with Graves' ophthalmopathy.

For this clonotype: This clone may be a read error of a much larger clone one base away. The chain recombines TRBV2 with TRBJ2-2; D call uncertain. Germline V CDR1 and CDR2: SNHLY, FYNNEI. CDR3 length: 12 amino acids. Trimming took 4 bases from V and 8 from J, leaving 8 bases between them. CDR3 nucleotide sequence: TGTGCCAGCAGTGGCAACAGAGGGGAGCTGTTTTTT. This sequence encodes CASSGNRGELFF.

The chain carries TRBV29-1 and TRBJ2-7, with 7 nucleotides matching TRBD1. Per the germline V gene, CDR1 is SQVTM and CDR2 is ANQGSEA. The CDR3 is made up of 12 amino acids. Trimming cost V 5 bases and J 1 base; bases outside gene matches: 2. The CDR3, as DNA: TGCAGCGTTTTACAGGGGTCCTACGAGCAGTACTTC. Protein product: CSVLQGSYEQYF.

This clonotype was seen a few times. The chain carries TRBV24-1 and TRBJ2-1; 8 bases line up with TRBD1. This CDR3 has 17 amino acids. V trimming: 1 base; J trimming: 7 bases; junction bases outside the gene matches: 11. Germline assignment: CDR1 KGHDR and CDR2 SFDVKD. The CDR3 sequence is CATSDFPGQGNRNEQFF. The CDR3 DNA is TGTGCCACCAGTGATTTCCCCGGACAGGGTAATAGGAATGAGCAGTTCTTC.

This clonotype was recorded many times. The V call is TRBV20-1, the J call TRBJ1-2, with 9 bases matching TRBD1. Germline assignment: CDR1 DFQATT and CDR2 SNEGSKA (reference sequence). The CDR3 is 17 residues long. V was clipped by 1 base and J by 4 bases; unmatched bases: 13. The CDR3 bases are TGCAGTGCTAGAGGAGGGGGACAGGGCGTCGTGGGCTATGGCTACACCTTC. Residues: CSARGGGQGVVGYGYTF.

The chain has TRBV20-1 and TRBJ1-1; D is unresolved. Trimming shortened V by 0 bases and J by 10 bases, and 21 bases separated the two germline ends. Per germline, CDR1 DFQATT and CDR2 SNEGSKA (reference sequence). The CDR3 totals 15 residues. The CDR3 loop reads CSARDGVISAGGAFF. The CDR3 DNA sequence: TGCAGTGCTAGAGATGGGGTTATAAGTGCAGGTGGAGCTTTCTTT.